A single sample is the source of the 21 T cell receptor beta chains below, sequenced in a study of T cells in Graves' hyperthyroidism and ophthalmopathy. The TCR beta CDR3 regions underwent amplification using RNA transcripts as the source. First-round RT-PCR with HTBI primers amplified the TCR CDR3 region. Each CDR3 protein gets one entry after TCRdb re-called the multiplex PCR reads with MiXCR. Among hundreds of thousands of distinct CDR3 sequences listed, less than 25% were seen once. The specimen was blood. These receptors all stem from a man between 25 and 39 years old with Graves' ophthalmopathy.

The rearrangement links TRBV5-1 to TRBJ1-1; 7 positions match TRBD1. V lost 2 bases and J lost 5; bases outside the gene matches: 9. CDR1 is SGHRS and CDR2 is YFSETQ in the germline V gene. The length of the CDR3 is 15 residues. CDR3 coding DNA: TGCGCCAGCAGCTTATACACAGGGGCGCGAACTGAAGCTTTCTTT. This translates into CASSLYTGARTEAFF.

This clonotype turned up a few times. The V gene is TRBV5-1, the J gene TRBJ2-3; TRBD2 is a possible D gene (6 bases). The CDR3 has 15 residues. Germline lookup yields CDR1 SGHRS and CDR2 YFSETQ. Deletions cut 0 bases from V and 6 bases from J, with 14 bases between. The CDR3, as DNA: TGCGCCAGCAGCTTGGCGTGGCGCGGGGAGGATACGCAGTATTTT. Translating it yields CASSLAWRGEDTQYF.

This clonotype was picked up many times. The CDR3, as DNA: TGTGCCACCAGTGCCCCCCCCCAAGACAGCATAGGTCCAGATACGCAGTATTTT. Its protein is CATSAPPQDSIGPDTQYF. The genes are TRBV24-1 and TRBJ2-3; possibly TRBD1 for D (5 bases). The CDR3 consists of 18 residues. V was clipped by 5 bases and J by 4 bases, with 24 bases between them. In germline, CDR1 is KGHDR, CDR2 SFDVKD.

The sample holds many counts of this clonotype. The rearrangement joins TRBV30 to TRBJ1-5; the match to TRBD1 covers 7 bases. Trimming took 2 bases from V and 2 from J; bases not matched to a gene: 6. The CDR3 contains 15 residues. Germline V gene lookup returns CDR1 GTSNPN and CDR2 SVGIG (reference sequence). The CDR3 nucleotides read TGTGCCTGGAGTCCTCCTGACAGGGGCAATCAGCCCCAGCATTTT. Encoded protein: CAWSPPDRGNQPQHF.

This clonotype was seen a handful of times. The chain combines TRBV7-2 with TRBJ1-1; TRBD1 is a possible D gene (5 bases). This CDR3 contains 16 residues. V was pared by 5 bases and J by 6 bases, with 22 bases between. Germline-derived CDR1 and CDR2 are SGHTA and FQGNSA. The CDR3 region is CASSREPTAASAEAFF. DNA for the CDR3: TGTGCCAGCAGCCGCGAACCGACAGCCGCAAGTGCTGAAGCTTTCTTT.

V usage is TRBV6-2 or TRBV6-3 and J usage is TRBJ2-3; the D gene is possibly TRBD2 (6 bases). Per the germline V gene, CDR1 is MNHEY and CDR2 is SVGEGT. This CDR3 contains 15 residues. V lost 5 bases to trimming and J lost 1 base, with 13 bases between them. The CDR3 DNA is TGTGCCAGCAGTAAGGCCGGAGGGGGCACAGATACGCAGTATTTT. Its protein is CASSKAGGGTDTQYF.

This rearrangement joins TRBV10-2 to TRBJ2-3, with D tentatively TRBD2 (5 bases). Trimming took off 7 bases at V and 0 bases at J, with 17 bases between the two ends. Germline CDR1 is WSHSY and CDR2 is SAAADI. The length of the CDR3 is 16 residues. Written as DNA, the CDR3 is TGCGCCAGCACCCCGTTAGCGAGCCCTAGCACAGATACGCAGTATTTT. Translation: CASTPLASPSTDTQYF.

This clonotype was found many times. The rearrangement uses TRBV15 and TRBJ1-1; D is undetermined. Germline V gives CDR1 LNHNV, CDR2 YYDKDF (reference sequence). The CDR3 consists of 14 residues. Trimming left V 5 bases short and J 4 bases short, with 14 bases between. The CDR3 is CATSFENGGTEAFF. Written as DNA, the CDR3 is TGTGCCACCAGCTTCGAAAACGGCGGCACTGAAGCTTTCTTT.

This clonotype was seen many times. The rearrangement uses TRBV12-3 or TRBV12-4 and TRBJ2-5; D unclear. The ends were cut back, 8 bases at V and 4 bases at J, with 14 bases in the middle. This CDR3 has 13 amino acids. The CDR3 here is CASALRWTETQYF. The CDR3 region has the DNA TGTGCCAGCGCCCTGCGTTGGACAGAGACCCAGTACTTC.

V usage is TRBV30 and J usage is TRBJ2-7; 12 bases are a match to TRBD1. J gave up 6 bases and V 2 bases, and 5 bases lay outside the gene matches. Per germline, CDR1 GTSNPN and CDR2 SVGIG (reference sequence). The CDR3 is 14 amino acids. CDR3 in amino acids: CAWSLGTGGAEQYF. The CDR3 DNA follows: TGTGCCTGGAGTCTCGGGACAGGGGGCGCCGAGCAGTACTTC.

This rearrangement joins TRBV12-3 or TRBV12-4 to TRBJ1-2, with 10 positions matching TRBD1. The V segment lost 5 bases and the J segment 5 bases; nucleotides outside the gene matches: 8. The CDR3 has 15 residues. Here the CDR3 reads CASSLRQGAWYGYTF. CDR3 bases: TGTGCCAGCAGTCTTCGACAGGGGGCATGGTATGGCTACACCTTC.

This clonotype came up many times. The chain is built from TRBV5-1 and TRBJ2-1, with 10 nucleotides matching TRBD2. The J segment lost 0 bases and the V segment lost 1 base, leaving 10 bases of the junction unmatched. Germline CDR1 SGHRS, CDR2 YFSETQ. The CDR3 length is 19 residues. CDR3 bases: TGCGCCAGCAGCTTGAATCCGACTAGCGGGTCGAGCTCCTACAATGAGCAGTTCTTC. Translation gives CASSLNPTSGSSSYNEQFF.

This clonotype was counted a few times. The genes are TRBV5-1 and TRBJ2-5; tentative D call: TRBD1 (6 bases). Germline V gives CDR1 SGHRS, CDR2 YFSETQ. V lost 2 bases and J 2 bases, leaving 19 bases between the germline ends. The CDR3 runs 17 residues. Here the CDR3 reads CASSFTFAGTPQETQYF. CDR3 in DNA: TGCGCCAGCAGCTTTACCTTTGCCGGGACACCACAAGAGACCCAGTACTTC.

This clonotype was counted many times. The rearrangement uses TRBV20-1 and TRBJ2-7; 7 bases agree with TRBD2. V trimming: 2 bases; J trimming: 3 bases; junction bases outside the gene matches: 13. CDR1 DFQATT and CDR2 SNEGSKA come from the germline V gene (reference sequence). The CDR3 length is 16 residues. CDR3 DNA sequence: TGCAGTGCTAGACCTGGGGGGGGGAGAGTGGTCTACGAGCAGTACTTC. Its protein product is CSARPGGGRVVYEQYF.

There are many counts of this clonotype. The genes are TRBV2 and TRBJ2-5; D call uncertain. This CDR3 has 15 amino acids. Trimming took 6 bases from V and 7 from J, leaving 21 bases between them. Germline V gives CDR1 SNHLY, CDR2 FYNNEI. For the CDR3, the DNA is TGTGCCAGCAGGGCAGAGGACCTTCAGAGAGGGACCCAGTACTTC. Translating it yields CASRAEDLQRGTQYF.

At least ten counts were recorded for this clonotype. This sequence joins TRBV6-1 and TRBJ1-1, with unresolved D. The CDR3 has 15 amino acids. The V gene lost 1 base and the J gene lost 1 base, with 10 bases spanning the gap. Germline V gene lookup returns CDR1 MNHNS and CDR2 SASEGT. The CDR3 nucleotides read TGTGCCAGCAGTGAAGTTCCGGGAGGGAACACTGAAGCTTTCTTT. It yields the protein CASSEVPGGNTEAFF.

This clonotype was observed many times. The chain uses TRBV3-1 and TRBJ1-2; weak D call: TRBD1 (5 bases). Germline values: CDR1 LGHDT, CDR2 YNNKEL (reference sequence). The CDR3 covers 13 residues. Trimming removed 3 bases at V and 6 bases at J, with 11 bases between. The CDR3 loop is CASSQGRMNGYTF. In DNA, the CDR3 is TGTGCCAGCAGCCAGGGGCGCATGAATGGCTACACCTTC.

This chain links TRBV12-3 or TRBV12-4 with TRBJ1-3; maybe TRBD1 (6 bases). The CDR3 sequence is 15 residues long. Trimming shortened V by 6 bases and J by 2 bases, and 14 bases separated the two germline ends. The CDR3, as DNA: TGTGCCAGCAGCTCCGGACAGCACACTGGAAACACCATATATTTT. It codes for CASSSGQHTGNTIYF.

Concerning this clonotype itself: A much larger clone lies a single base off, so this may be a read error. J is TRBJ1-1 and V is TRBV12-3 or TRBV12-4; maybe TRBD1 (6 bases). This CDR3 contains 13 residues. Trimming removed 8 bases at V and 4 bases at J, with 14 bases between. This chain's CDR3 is CASGSAQGTEAFF. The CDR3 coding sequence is TGTGCCAGCGGCTCGGCACAGGGCACTGAAGCTTTCTTT.

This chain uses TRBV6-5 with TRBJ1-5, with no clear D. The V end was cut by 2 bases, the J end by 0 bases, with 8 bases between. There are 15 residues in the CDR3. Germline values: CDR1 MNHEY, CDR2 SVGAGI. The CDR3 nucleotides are TGTGCCAGCAGTTACGGGCGGAATAGCAATCAGCCCCAGCATTTT. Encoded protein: CASSYGRNSNQPQHF.

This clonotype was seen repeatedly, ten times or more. The CDR3 loop reads CASSLGGPNEQYF. The CDR3 DNA follows: TGTGCCAGCAGCTTAGGAGGGCCTAACGAGCAGTACTTC. This rearrangement joins TRBV7-9 to TRBJ2-7; maybe TRBD2 (5 bases). Per germline, CDR1 SEHNR and CDR2 FQNEAQ (reference sequence). V was cut by 1 base and J by 5 bases, with 9 bases left in between. The length of the CDR3 is 13 residues.